This T cell receptor (beta chain) was identified in a study of OX40 agonist ivuxolimab in advanced cancers. Study overall: Anti-PD-1, anti-PD-L1 or anti-CTLA-4 therapy given earlier was allowed, and around 40% had some.

CDR3 size: 14 residues. CDR1 and CDR2 from the germline V gene are SEHNR and FQNEAQ (reference sequence). V gave up 4 bases and J gave up 4 bases; unmatched junction bases: 4. Produced via immunoSEQ multiplex PCR; TCRdb's table is partial and in-frame only. The profile shows roughly 60,000 clones, about 82% of them singletons. The rearrangement links TRBV7-9 to TRBJ1-2; 9 bases match TRBD1. The sequenced sample was CD4+ or CD8+ T cells sorted from blood, obtained in a trial of the OX40 agonist ivuxolimab. The receptor comes from an adult with an advanced solid tumor such as melanoma, head and neck, liver or kidney cancer. CDR3 loop: CASSSPTGGYGYTF. CDR3 in DNA: TGTGCCAGCAGCTCCCCGACAGGGGGCTATGGCTACACCTTC.